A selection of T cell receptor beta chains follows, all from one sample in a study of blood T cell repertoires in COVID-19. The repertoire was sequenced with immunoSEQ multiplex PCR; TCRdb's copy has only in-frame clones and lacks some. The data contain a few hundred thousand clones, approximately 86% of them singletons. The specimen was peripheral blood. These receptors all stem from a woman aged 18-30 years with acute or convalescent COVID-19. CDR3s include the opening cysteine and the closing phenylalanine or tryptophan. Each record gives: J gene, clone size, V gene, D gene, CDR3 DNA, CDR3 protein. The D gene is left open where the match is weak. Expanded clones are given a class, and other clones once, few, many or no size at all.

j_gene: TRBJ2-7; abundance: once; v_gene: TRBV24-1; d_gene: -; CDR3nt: TGTGCCACCCCTACTGGGTACCGGGACGAGCAGTACTTC; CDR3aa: CATPTGYRDEQYF
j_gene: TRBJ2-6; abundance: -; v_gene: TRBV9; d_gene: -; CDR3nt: TGTGCCAGCAGCATAGACTGGGGGGCCAACGTCCTGACTTTC; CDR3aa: CASSIDWGANVLTF
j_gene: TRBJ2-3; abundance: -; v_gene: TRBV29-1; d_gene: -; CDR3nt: TGCAGCGTTTTTCCAGGGTTGATAGATACGCAGTATTTT; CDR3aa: CSVFPGLIDTQYF
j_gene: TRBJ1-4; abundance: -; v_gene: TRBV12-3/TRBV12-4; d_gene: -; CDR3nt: TGTGCCAGCTGGGACACCTGGAGTGAAAAACTGTTTTTT; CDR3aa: CASWDTWSEKLFF
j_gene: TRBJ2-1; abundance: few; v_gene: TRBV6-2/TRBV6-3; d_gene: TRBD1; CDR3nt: TGTGCCAGCAGTTACTCTCTGACAGGGCTTGTAAGCTCCTACAATGAGCAGTTCTTC; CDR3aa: CASSYSLTGLVSSYNEQFF
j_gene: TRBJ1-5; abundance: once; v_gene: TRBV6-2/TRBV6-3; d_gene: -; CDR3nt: TGTGCCAGCAGTTACGCCGGTGCCCGCAATCAGCCCCAGCATTTT; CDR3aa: CASSYAGARNQPQHF
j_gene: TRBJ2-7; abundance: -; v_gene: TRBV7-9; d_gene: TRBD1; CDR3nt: TGTGCCAGCAGCTCCCGGGACAGCCGCTACGAGCAGTACTTC; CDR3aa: CASSSRDSRYEQYF
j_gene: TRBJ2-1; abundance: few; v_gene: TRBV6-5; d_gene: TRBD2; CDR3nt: TGTGCCAGCAGTCCTAGCGGGAGGGCCGGTGAGCAGTTCTTC; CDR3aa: CASSPSGRAGEQFF
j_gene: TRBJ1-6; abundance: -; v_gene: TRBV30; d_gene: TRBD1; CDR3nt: TGTGCCTGGACACGACAGGGCCTATCACCCCTCCACTTT; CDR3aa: CAWTRQGLSPLHF
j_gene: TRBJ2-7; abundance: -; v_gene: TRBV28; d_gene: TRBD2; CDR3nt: TGTGCCAGCACCTCCCCTGGACTAGCGGGCATCCTTGACTCCTACGAGCAGTACTTC; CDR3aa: CASTSPGLAGILDSYEQYF
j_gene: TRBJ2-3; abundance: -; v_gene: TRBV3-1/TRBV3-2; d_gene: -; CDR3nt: TGTGCCAGCAGCCAAGATCTTGGGGCCGCAGATACGCAGTATTTT; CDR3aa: CASSQDLGAADTQYF
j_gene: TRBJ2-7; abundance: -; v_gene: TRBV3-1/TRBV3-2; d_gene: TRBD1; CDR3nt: TGTGCCAGCAGCCCTACCGGGACAGGGGGCAAGCAGTACTTC; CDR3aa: CASSPTGTGGKQYF
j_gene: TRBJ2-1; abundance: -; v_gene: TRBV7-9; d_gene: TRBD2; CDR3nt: TGTGCCAGCAGCTTAGAGGGACTAGGGCGTGGGGAGCAGTTCTTC; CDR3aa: CASSLEGLGRGEQFF
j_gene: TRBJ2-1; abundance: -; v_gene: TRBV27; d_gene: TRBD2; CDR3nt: TGTGCCAGCAGTTTAGGGGCTAGCGGACATGAGCAGTTCTTC; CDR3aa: CASSLGASGHEQFF
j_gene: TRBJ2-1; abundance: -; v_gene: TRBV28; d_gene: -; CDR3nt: TGTGCCAGCAGTTTGTTCTCTGAGATCATGAATGAGCAGTTCTTC; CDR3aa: CASSLFSEIMNEQFF
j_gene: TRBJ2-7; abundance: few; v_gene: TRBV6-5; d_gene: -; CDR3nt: TGTGCCAGCAGCGGGGGATCCTACGAGCAGTACTTC; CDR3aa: CASSGGSYEQYF
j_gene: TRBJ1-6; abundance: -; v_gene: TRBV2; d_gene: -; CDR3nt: TGTGCCAGCCTCCAGGCACAAAGATATAATTCACCCCTCCACTTT; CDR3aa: CASLQAQRYNSPLHF
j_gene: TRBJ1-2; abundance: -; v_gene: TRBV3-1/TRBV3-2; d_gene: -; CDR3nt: TGTGCCAGCAGCAATGGGGGGAGACCTAACTATGGCTACACCTTC; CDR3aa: CASSNGGRPNYGYTF
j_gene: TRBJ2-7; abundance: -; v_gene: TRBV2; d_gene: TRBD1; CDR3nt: TGTGCCAGCAGTAAGGGACAGGTAGACTACGAGCAGTACTTC; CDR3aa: CASSKGQVDYEQYF
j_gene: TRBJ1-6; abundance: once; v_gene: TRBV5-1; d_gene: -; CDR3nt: TGCGCCAGCAGCTTGGAGTGGGGCAGAAATTCACCCCTCCACTTT; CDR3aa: CASSLEWGRNSPLHF
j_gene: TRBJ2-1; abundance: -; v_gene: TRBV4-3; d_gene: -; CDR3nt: TGCGCCAGCAGCCAACGAGTCCACAATGAGCAGTTCTTC; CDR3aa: CASSQRVHNEQFF
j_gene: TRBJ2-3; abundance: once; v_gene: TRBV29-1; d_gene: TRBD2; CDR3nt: TGCAGCGCACAAGGACTAGCGGGAGTAGGGTTTGGCACAGATACGCAGTATTTT; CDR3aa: CSAQGLAGVGFGTDTQYF
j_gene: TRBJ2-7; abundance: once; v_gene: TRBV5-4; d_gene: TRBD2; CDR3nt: TGTGCCAGCAGCTTGACTAGCGGGTCCTACGAGCAGTACTTC; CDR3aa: CASSLTSGSYEQYF
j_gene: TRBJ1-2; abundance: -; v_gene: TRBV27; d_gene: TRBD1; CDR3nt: TGTGCCAGCAGTCCAGGACAGGAGCGCGGCTACACCTTC; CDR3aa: CASSPGQERGYTF
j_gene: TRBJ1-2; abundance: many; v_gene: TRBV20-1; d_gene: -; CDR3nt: TGCAGTGAAGGGGCTCACTATGGCTACACCTTC; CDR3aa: CSEGAHYGYTF
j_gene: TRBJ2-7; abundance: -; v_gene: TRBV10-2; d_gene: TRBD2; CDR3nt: TGCGCCAGCTTTAGCGGGAGGGCCCGCGAGCAGTACTTC; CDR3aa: CASFSGRAREQYF
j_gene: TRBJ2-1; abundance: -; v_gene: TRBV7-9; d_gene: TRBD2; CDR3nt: TGTGCCAGCCAACTAGCGGGGAATTACAATGAGCAGTTCTTC; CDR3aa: CASQLAGNYNEQFF
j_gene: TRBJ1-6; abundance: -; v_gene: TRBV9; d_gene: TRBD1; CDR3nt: TGTGCCAGCAGCAGACGGGACAGGGGGCTTTATTCACCCCTCCACTTT; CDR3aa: CASSRRDRGLYSPLHF
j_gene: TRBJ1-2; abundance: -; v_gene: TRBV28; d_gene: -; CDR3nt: TGTGCCAGCAGTTTATATGGGACGGGACTAAGCTTC; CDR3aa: CASSLYGTGLSF
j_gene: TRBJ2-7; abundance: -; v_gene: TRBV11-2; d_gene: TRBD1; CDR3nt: TGTGCCAGCAGCTTGGACAGGGATTACGAGCAGTACTTC; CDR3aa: CASSLDRDYEQYF
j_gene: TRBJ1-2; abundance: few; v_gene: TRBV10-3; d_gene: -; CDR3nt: TGTGCCATCAGTGACCAGGACAATCCTAACTATGGCTACACCTTC; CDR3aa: CAISDQDNPNYGYTF
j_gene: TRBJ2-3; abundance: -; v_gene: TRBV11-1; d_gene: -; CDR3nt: TGTGCCAGCAGCTTAGGTTACACAGATACGCAGTATTTT; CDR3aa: CASSLGYTDTQYF
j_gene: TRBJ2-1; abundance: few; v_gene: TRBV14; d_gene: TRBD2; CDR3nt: TGTGCCAGCAGACCCGAGCGGGAGGGCCTTAGCAATGAGCAGTTCTTC; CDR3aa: CASRPEREGLSNEQFF
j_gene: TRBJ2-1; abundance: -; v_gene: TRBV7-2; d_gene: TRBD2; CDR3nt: TGTGCCAGCAGCTTTCTAGCGGGGTACAATGAGCAGTTCTTC; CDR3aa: CASSFLAGYNEQFF
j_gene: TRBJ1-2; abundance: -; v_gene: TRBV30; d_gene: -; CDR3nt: TGTGCCTGGATTACCGGACTTTATAGCTACACCTTC; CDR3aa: CAWITGLYSYTF
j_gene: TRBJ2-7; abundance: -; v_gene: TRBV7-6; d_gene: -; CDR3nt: TGTGCCAGCAGCTCCACGGGAGGGATGACAGGGTTCGAGCAGTACTTC; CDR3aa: CASSSTGGMTGFEQYF
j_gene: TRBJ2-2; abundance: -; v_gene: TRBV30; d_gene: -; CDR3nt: TGTGCCTGGGGCAGGAGGGCTCGCACCGGGGAGCTGTTTTTT; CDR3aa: CAWGRRARTGELFF
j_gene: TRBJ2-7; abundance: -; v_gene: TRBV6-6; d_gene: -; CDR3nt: TGTGCCAGCAGTTACGAGCCGTACGAGCAGTACTTC; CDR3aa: CASSYEPYEQYF
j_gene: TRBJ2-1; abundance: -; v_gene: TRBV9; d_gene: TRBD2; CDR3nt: TGTGCCAGCAGCGCAGGGACTAGCGGGATCTACAATGAGCAGTTCTTC; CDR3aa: CASSAGTSGIYNEQFF
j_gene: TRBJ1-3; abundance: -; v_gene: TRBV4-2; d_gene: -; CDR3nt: TGTGCCAGCAGCCAAGGGGGGGTAGAAAACACCATATATTTT; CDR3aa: CASSQGGVENTIYF
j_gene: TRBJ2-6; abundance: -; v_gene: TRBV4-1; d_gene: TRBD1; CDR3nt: TGCGCCAGCAGCCCAAATGGAGTTGACAGGGGGCGTAGGTCGGGGGCCAACGTCCTGACTTTC; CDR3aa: CASSPNGVDRGRRSGANVLTF
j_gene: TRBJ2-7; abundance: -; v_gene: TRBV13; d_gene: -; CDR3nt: TGTGCCAGCAGCTTGGCGGGCGAGCAGTACTTC; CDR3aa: CASSLAGEQYF
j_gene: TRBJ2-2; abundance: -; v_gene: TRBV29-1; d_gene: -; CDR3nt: TGCAGCGCGGGACACATAAACACCGGGGAGCTGTTTTTT; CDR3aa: CSAGHINTGELFF
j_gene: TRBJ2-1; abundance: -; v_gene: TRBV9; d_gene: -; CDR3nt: TGTGCCAGCAGCGACCCTCTAACCGGGGGGCCTTACAATGAGCAGTTCTTC; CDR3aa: CASSDPLTGGPYNEQFF
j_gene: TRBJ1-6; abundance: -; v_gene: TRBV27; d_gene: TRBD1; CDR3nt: TGTGCCAGCAGTTTATCGGGGGGCAGGGGGCGCGGATCACCCCTCCACTTT; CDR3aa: CASSLSGGRGRGSPLHF
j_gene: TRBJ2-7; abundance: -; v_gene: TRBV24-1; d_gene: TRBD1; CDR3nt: TGTGCCACCAGTGATCCAACAGGGGGCTCTGGCGAGCAGTACTTC; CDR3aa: CATSDPTGGSGEQYF